The T cell receptor (beta chain) described here comes from a study of T cell clusters in autoimmune cytopenias. Overall study results and limits: Primary autoimmune cytopenia patients appeared to lack physiological T cell clusters present in healthy donors. The cluster-lack signature was not seen for secondary cytopenia versus chronic lymphocytic leukemia. The T cell clusters came from computational analysis alone and lack functional validation. Active autoimmune hepatitis patients had about 3-fold fewer exclusive TRB clusters than healthy donors.

TRB amplification used around 0.25 ug of peripheral blood genomic DNA. TRB was amplified by touch-down multiplex PCR, primer pools A and B combined. With the multiplex PCR reads reprocessed, TCRdb shows one record per CDR3 protein and no DNA. The sample table includes 6,500 to 8,500 distinct CDR3 sequences. In terms of frequency, this clonotype is medium-sized. Antigen specificity is unknown. Looked up from germline, CDR1 is MNHNS and CDR2 is SASEGT. The CDR3 runs 13 residues. Material for sequencing was peripheral blood. The clonotype originates from a human donor with an autoimmune cytopenia or autoimmune hepatitis (not recorded which). This chain uses TRBV6-1 with TRBJ1-2; TCRdb's D call of TRBD1 is untestable without DNA. Here the CDR3 reads CASAQKGGPGYTF.